This entry concerns a single TCR beta chain. Only a few counts were recorded for this clonotype. No antigen is known for it. No much larger clonotype is one base removed from it; base qualities were not supplied. The CDR3 starts with the cysteine, ends with the phenylalanine, and has 14 residues. The DNA shown is the 42-base CDR3, in frame from base 1. V and J are trimmed by 1 base and 14 bases, and the gene matches miss 12 bases of the junction. CDR1 SGHAT and CDR2 FQDESV were looked up in the germline V gene (reference sequence). The library relied on multiplex PCR. Instrument on record: Illumina HiSeq 2500. TCRbeta libraries were constructed through three rounds of nested PCR with primers (Table S4) according to protocols modified from ARM-PCR. Before sequencing, PCR products of 200-500 bp were excised from the gel and purified with the QIAquick gel extraction kit. As for how the authors treated the data: Reads were cleaned with Trimmomatic, merged with FLASH into complete CDR3 sequences, and assigned to V(D)J germline segments with MiTCR. VDJtools was used to compute clonal diversity as the inverse Simpson's index. In-frame sequences without a premature stop codon were defined as productive reads. The public reads were quality trimmed at Q25 with fastp and then assembled into clones with MiXCR by TCRdb, keeping productive beta chains. When rows share a CDR3 protein, they turn into one entry using the most common DNA and genes. These V and J calls are TCRdb output, not the study's own analysis. The sample profile shows around 74,000 distinct CDR3 sequences; around 70% of them were found once. About 30% of the sample lies in the top ten.

This specimen belongs to a study of tumor and adjacent non-tumor tissue in lung cancer (dated by TCRdb to the late 2010s). Turning to the overall study: The cohort included approximately 13 adenocarcinoma, a couple of squamous cell carcinoma and 1 small cell lung cancer patients. The roughly 15 patients were aged about 31 to 85 years, included some 10 men and 5 women, and had TNM stage I to III disease. In total, sequencing yielded over 95 million productive TCRbeta reads, which works out to an average of around 4.2 million reads per sample. Using bulk TCRbeta repertoires from 15 lung cancer patients, the study set lung tumor tissue side by side with matched distant non-tumor lung tissue. For each patient, one tumor sample and one normal lung sample were taken, giving approximately 33 paired specimens that underwent TCRbeta CDR3 sequencing. Findings and caveats that apply to the study as a whole: Peripheral blood was not sequenced, so blood TCRbeta repertoires in these lung cancer patients were not examined. Significantly higher TCR diversity (inverse Simpson) was observed in tumor tissue than in normal lung tissue (approximately 400 vs 170, P = 0.0075, Mann-Whitney U test). Neither the sequencing platform nor unique molecular identifiers are named or mentioned anywhere in the methods. In normal lung, the top 100 clones accounted for a significantly larger cumulative share of the repertoire than in tumor tissue. TCR diversity was significantly higher in younger patients, and higher tumor TCR diversity was associated with shorter overall and disease-free survival. Only around 15 patients were included in the cohort, and the need for larger samples and more detailed clinical data was noted by the authors.

Bulk unsorted tissue served as the source for RNA extraction, and RNA quality was assessed using a NanoDrop ND-1000 and an Agilent 2100. For the normal lung samples, distant non-tumor tissue was collected more than 3 cm away from the tumor edge. Newly diagnosed lung cancer patients without prior chemotherapy who had been admitted for thoracic surgery in China between August and November 2014 were enrolled as donors. Anyone who had undergone radiotherapy or chemotherapy before, or who had another cancer at the same time, was left out of the study. Surgical tissue pieces of roughly 1-2 cm3 were preserved in RNAlater solution and were kept at -80 degrees C until use.

The chain was built from TRBV11-1 and TRBJ2-3; TRBD1 aligns with 7 central bases. The source is a woman aged 45-60 years with non-small cell lung cancer. The sequenced sample consisted of distant non-tumor lung tissue. The CDR3 sequence is CASSLVTGTDTRYF. The nucleotide sequence reads as follows: TGTGCCAGCAGCTTAGTGACCGGGACAGATACTCGGTATTTT. With all but the CDR3 taken from the reference TRBV11-1 and TRBJ2-3 genes, the full variable domain is: EAEVAQSPRYKITEKSQAVAFWCDPISGHATLYWYRQILGQGPELLVQFQDESVVDDSQLPKDRFSAERLKGVDSTLKIQPAELGDSAMYLCASSLVTGTDTRYFGPGTRLTVL.